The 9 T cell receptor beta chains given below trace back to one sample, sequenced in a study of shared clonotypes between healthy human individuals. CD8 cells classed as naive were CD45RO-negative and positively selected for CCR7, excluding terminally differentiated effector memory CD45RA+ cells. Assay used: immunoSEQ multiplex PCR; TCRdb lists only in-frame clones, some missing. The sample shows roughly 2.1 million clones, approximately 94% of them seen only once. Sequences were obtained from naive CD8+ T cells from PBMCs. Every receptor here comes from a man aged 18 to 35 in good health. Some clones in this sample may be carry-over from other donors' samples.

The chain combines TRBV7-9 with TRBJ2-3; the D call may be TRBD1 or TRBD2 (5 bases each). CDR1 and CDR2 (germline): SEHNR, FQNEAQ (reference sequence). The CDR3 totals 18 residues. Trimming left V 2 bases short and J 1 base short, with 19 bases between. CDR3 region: CASSLRKMGRARTDTQYF. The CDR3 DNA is TGTGCCAGCAGCTTAAGGAAGATGGGGCGGGCGCGCACAGATACGCAGTATTTT.

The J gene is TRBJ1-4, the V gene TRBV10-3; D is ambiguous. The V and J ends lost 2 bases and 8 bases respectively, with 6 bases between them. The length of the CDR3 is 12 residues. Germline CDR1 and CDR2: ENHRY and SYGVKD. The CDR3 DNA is TGTGCCATCAGTGAGGAATGGGAAAAACTGTTTTTT. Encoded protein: CAISEEWEKLFF.

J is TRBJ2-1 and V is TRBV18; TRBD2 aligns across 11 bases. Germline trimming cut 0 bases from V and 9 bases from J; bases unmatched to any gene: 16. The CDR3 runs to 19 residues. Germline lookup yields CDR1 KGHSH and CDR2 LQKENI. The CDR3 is CASSPPINLAGGGRGEQFF. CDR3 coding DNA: TGTGCCAGCTCACCACCGATTAACCTAGCGGGAGGAGGTCGCGGTGAGCAGTTCTTC.

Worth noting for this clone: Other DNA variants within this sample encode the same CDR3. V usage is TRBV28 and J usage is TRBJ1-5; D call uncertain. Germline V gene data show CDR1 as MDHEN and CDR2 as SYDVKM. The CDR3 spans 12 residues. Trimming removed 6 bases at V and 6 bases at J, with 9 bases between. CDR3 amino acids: CASSSGGQPQHF. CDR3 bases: TGTGCCAGCAGCTCTGGAGGTCAGCCCCAGCATTTT. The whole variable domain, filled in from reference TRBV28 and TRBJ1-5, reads DVKVTQSSRYLVKRTGEKVFLECVQDMDHENMFWYRQDPGLGLRLIYFSYDVKMKEKGDIPEGYSVSREKKERFSLILESASTNQTSMYLCASSSGGQPQHFGDGTRLSIL.

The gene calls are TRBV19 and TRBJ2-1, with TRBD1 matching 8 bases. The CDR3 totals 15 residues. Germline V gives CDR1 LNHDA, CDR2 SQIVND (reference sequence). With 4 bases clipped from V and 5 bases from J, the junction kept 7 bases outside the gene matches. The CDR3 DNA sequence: TGTGCCAGTAGTACAGGGACAGGTGTCCACAATGAGCAGTTCTTC. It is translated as CASSTGTGVHNEQFF.

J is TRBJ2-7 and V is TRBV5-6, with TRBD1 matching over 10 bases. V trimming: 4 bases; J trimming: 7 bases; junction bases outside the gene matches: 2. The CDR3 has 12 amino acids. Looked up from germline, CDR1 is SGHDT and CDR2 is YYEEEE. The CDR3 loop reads CASSRGQGEQYF. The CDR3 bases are TGTGCCAGCAGCCGGGGACAGGGGGAGCAGTACTTC.

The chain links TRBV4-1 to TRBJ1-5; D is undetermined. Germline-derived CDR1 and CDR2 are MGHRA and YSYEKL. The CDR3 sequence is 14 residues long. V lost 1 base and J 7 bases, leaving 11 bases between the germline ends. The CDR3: CASSQAIRNQPQHF. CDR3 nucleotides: TGCGCCAGCAGCCAAGCCATCCGGAACCAGCCCCAGCATTTT.

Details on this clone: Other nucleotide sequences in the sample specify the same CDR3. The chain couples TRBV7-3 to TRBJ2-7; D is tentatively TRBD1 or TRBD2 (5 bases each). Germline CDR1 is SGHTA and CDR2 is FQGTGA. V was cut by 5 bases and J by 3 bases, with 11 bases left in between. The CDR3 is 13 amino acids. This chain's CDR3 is CASSPGGGYEQYF. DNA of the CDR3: TGTGCCAGCAGCCCAGGTGGGGGCTACGAGCAGTACTTC.

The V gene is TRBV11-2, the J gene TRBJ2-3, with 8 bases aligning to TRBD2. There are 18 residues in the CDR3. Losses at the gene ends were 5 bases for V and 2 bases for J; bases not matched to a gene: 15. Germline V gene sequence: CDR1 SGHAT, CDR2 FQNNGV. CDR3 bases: TGTGCCAGCAGCCCCCGGGGACTGGCGGGAGGACCCACAGATACGCAGTATTTT. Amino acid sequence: CASSPRGLAGGPTDTQYF.